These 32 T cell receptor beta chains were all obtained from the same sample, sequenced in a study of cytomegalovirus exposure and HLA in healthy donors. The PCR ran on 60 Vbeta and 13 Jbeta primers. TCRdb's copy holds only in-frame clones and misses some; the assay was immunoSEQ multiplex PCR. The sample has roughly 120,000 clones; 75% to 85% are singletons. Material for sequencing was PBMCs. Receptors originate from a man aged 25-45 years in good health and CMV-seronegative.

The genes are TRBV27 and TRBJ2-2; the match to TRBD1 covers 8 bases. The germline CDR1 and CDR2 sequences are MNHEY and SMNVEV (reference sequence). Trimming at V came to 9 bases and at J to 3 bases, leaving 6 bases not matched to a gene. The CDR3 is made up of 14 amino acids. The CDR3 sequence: CASQDRVDTGELFF. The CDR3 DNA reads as TGTGCCAGTCAGGACAGGGTGGACACCGGGGAGCTGTTTTTT.

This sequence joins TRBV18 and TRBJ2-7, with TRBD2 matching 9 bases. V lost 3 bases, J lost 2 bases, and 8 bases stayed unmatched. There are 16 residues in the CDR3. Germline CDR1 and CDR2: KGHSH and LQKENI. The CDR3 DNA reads TGTGCCAGCTCACCGGCTCCACTAGCGGGTACCTACGAGCAGTACTTC. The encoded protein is CASSPAPLAGTYEQYF.

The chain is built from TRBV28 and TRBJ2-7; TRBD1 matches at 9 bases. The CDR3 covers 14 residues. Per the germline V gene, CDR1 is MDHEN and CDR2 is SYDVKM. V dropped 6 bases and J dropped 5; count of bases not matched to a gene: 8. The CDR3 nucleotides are TGTGCCAGCAGCTATCCGGGACAGGGCCACGAGCAGTACTTC. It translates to CASSYPGQGHEQYF.

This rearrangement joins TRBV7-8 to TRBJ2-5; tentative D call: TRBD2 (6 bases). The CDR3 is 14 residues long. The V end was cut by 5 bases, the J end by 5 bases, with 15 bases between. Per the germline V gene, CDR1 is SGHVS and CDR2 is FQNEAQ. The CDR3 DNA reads TGTGCCAGCAGCAAAACCGGGGGAGCGGAGACCCAGTACTTC. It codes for CASSKTGGAETQYF.

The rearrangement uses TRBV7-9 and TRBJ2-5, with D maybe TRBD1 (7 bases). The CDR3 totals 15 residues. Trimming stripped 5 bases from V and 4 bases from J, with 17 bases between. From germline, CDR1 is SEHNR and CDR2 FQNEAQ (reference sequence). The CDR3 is CASSPGGDRRETQYF. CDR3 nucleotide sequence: TGTGCCAGCAGCCCCGGCGGGGACAGAAGAGAGACCCAGTACTTC. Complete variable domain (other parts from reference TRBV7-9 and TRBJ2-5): DTGVSQNPRHKITKRGQNVTFRCDPISEHNRLYWYRQTLGQGPEFLTYFQNEAQLEKSRLLSDRFSAERPKGSFSTLEIQRTEQGDSAMYLCASSPGGDRRETQYFGPGTRLLVL.

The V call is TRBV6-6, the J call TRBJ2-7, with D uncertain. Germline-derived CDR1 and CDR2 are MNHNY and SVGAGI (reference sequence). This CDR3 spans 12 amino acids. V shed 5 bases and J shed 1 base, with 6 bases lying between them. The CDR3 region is CASSPTSYEQYF. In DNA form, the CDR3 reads TGTGCCAGCAGTCCCACTTCCTACGAGCAGTACTTC.

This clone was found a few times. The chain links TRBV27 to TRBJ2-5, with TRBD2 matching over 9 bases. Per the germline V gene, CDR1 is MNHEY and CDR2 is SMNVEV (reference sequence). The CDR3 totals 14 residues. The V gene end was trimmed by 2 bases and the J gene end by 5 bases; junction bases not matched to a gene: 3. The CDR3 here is CASSLAGGLETQYF. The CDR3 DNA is TGTGCCAGCAGTTTAGCGGGAGGGCTGGAGACCCAGTACTTC.

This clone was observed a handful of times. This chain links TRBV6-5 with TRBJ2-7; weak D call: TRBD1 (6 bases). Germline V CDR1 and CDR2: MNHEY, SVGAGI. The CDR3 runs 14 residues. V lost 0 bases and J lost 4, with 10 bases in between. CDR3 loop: CASSYSMGAYEQYF. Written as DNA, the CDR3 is TGTGCCAGCAGTTACTCGATGGGGGCTTACGAGCAGTACTTC.

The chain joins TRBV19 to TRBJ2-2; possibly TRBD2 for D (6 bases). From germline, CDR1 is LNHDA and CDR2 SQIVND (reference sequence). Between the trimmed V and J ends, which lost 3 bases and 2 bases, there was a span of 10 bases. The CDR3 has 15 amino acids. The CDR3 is CASSIEAGNTGELFF. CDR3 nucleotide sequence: TGTGCCAGTAGTATCGAAGCGGGCAACACCGGGGAGCTGTTTTTT.

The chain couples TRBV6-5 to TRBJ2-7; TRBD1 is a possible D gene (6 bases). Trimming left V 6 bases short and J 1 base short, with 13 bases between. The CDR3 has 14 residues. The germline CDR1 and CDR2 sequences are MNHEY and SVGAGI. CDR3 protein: CASSRDTQSYEQYF. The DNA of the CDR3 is TGTGCCAGCAGCCGGGACACCCAGTCCTACGAGCAGTACTTC.

The CDR3 DNA reads TGCGCCAGCAGCTTGGCCCCCGGGCAGACAGGCACCGGGGAGCTGTTTTTT. Protein product: CASSLAPGQTGTGELFF. This sequence joins TRBV5-1 and TRBJ2-2, with a tentative D call TRBD1 (6 bases). The germline V and J ends were trimmed by 0 bases and 4 bases, with 16 bases remaining between them. This CDR3 has 17 residues. Germline V lookup: CDR1 SGHRS, CDR2 YFSETQ.

CDR3 region: CASSLVPRASNQPQHF. The CDR3 nucleotides read TGTGCCAGCAGCTTAGTACCCAGGGCAAGCAATCAGCCCCAGCATTTT. This chain links TRBV7-8 with TRBJ1-5, with D perhaps matching TRBD1 (5 bases). This CDR3 has 16 amino acids. From germline, CDR1 is SGHVS and CDR2 FQNEAQ. V gave up 1 base and J gave up 1 base, with 11 bases separating them.

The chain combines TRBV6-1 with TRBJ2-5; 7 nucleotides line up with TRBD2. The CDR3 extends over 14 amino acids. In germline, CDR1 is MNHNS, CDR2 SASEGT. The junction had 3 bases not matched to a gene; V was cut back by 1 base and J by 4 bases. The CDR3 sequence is CASSEGPGGETQYF. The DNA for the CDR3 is TGTGCCAGCAGTGAAGGCCCGGGAGGAGAGACCCAGTACTTC.

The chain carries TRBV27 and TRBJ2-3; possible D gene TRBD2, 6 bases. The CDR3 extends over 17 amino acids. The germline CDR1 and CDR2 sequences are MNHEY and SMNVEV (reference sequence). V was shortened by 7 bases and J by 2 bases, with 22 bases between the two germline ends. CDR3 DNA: TGTGCCAGCAAGAGAGGTGTGGTAGCGGCGATCACAGATACGCAGTATTTT. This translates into CASKRGVVAAITDTQYF.

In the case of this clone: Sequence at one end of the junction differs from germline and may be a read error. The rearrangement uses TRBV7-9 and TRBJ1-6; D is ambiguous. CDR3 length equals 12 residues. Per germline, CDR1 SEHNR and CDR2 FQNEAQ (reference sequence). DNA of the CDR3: TGTTCCAGCAGCTTGGAGAATTCACCCCTCCACTTT. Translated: CSSSLENSPLHF.

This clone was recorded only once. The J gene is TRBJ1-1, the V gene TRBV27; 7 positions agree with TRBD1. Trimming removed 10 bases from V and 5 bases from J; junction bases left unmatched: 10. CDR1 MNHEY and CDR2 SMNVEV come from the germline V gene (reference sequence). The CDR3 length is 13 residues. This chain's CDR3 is CATSTGAGTEAFF. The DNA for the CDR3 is TGTGCCACCTCCACAGGGGCTGGGACTGAAGCTTTCTTT.

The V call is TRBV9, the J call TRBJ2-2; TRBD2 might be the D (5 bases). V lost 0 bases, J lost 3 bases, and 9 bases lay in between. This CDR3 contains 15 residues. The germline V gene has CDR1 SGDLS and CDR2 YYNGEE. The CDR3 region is CASSVGGRDTGELFF. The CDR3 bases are TGTGCCAGCAGCGTAGGAGGGAGAGACACCGGGGAGCTGTTTTTT. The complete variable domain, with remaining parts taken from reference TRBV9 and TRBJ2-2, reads DSGVTQTPKHLITATGQRVTLRCSPRSGDLSVYWYQQSLDQGLQFLIQYYNGEERAKGNILERFSAQQFPDLHSELNLSSLELGDSALYFCASSVGGRDTGELFFGEGSRLTVL.

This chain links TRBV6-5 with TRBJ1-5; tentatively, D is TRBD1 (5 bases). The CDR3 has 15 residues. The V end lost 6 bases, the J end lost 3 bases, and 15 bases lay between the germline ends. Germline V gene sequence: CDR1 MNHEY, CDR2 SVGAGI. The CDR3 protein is CASSQGAGDNQPQHF. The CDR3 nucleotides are TGTGCCAGCAGCCAAGGGGCAGGCGACAATCAGCCCCAGCATTTT.

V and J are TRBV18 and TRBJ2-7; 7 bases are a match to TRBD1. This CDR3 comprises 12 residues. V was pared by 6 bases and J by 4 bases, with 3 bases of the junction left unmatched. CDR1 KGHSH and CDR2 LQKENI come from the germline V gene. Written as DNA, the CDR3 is TGTGCCAGCTCGCCGACAGGGTACGAGCAGTACTTC. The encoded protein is CASSPTGYEQYF.

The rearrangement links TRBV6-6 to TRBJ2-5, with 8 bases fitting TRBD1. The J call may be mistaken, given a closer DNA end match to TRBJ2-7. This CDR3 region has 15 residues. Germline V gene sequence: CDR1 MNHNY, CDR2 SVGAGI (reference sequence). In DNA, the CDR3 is TGTGCCAGCGGCACCGGGACAGGCCATTCCTACGAGCAGTACTTC. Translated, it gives CASGTGTGHSYEQYF.

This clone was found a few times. CDR3 nucleotide sequence: TGCGCCAGCAGCCAGAGTCCTAGCGCACGGGCCAACGTCCTGACTTTC. It encodes CASSQSPSARANVLTF. The chain carries TRBV4-1 and TRBJ2-6, with D perhaps TRBD2 (6 bases). Deletions cut 3 bases from V and 5 bases from J, with 14 bases between. This CDR3 is 16 amino acids long. Germline V gene data show CDR1 as MGHRA and CDR2 as YSYEKL.

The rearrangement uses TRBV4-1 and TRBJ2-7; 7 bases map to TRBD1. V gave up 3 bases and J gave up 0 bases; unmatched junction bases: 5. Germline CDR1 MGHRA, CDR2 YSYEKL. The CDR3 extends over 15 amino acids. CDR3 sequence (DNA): TGCGCCAGCAGCCAGACGTGGGACAGCTCCTACGAGCAGTACTTC. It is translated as CASSQTWDSSYEQYF.

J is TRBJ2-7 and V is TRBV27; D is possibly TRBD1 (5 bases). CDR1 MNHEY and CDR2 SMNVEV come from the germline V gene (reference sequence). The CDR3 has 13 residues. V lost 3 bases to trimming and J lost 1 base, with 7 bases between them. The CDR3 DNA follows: TGTGCCAGCAGTTTTCAGGGTTCCTACGAGCAGTACTTC. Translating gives CASSFQGSYEQYF.

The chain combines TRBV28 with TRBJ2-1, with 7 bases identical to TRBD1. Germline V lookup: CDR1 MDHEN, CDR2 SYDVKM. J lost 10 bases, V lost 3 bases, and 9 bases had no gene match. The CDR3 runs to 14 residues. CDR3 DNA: TGTGCCAGCAGTTTGACAGGGAGTCAAAGAGAGCAGTTCTTC. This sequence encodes CASSLTGSQREQFF. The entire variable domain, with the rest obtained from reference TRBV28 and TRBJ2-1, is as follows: DVKVTQSSRYLVKRTGEKVFLECVQDMDHENMFWYRQDPGLGLRLIYFSYDVKMKEKGDIPEGYSVSREKKERFSLILESASTNQTSMYLCASSLTGSQREQFFGPGTRLTVL.

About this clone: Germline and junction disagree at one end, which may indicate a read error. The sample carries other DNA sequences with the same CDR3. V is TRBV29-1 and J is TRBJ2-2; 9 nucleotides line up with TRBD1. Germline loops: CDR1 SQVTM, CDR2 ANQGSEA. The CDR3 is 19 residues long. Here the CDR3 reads CSVEGWDREDFPNTGELFF. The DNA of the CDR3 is TGCAGCGTTGAAGGGTGGGACAGGGAAGATTTTCCGAATACCGGGGAGCTGTTTTTT.

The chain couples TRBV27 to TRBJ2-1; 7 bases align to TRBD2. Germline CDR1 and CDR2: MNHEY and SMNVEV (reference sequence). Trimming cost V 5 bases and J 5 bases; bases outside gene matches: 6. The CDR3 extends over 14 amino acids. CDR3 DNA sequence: TGTGCCAGCAGTAGCCGGGGGGAGCACAATGAGCAGTTCTTC. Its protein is CASSSRGEHNEQFF.

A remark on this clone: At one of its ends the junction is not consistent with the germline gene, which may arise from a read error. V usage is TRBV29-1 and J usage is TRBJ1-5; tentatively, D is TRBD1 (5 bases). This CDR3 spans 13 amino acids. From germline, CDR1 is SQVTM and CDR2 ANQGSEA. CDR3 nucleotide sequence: TGCAGCGTAGCTAGAGACAGTGATCAGCCCCAGAATTTT. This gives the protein CSVARDSDQPQNF.

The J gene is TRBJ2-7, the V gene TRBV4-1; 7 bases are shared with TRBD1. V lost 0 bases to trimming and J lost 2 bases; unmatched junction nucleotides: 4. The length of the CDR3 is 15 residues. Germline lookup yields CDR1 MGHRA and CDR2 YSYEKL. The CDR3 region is CASSQDAGTAYEQYF. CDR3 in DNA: TGCGCCAGCAGCCAAGACGCCGGGACAGCCTACGAGCAGTACTTC.

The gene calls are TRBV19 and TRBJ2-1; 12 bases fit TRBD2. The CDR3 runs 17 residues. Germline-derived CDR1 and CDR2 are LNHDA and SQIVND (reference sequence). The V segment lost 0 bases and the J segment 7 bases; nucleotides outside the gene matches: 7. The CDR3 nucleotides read TGTGCCAGTAGTATAGAGTCCTTGGGACTAGCGGGTAATGAGCAGTTCTTC. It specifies CASSIESLGLAGNEQFF.

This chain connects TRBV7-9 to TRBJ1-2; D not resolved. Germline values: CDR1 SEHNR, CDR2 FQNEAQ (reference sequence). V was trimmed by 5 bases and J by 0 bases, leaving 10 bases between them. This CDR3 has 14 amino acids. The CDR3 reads CASSQHGTNYGYTF. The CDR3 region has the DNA TGTGCCAGCAGCCAACACGGGACTAACTATGGCTACACCTTC.

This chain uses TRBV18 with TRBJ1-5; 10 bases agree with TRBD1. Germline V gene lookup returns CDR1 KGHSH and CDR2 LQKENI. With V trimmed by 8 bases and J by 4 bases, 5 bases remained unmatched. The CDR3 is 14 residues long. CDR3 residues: CASAPGQGNQPQHF. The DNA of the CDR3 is TGTGCCAGCGCCCCGGGACAGGGGAATCAGCCCCAGCATTTT.

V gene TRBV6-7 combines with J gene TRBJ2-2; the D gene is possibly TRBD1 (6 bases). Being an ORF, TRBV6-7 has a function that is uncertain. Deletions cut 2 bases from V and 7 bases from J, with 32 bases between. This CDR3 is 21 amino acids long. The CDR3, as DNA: TGTGCCAGCAGTTACCCACGTTTTAGGGCGAGACCCCGACAGGTTATCGGGGAGCTGTTTTTT. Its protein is CASSYPRFRARPRQVIGELFF.